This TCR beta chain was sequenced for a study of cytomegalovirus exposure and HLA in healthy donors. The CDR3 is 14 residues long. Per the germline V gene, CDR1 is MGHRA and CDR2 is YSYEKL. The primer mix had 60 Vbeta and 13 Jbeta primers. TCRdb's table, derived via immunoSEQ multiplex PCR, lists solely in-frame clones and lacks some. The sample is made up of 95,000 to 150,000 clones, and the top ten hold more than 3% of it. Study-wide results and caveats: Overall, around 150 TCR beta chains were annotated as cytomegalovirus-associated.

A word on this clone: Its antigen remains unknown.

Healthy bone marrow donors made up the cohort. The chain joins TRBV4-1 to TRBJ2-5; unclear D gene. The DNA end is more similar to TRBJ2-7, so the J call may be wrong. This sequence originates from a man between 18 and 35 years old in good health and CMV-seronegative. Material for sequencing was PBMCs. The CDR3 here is CASSQDQVSYEQYF. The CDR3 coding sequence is TGCGCCAGCAGCCAAGATCAGGTCTCCTACGAGCAGTACTTC.